Reported below is one T cell receptor beta chain. This entry is derived from a study of cytomegalovirus exposure and HLA in healthy donors. Clones were read by immunoSEQ multiplex PCR, and TCRdb kept only the in-frame ones, dropping some. This table has 85,000 to 120,000 clones, roughly 94% appearing once. Germline V gene sequence: CDR1 LNHDA, CDR2 SQIVND (reference sequence). V was pared by 10 bases and J by 0 bases, with 5 bases of the junction left unmatched. This CDR3 comprises 14 residues. The TCR sequence derives from a young woman in good health and CMV-seronegative. This rearrangement joins TRBV19 to TRBJ2-1, with 8 bases matching TRBD2. Material: PBMCs. DNA for the CDR3: TGTGCCACCGTAGCGGGGCGCTCCTACAATGAGCAGTTCTTC. It is translated as CATVAGRSYNEQFF.